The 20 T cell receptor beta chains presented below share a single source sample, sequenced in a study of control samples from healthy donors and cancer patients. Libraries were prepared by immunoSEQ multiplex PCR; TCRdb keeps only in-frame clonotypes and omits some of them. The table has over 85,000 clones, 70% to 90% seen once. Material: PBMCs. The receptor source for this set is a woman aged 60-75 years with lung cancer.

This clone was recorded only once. The CDR3 spells CASSKPGQGFNEQYF. The CDR3 DNA sequence: TGTGCCAGCTCGAAACCGGGACAGGGTTTTAACGAGCAGTACTTC. The chain recombines TRBV18 with TRBJ2-7; 9 positions agree with TRBD1. The CDR3 sequence is 15 residues long. Germline V gene sequence: CDR1 KGHSH, CDR2 LQKENI. Trimming cost V 6 bases and J 5 bases; bases outside gene matches: 11.

The CDR3 bases are TGTGCCAGCAGCTTTCAGGGGTCCGTCTCTGGAAACACCATATATTTT. Translation gives CASSFQGSVSGNTIYF. The chain couples TRBV7-2 to TRBJ1-3, with D possibly matching TRBD1 (6 bases). The V and J ends lost 3 bases and 0 bases respectively, with 12 bases between them. The CDR3 loop spans 16 amino acids. Per germline, CDR1 SGHTA and CDR2 FQGNSA.

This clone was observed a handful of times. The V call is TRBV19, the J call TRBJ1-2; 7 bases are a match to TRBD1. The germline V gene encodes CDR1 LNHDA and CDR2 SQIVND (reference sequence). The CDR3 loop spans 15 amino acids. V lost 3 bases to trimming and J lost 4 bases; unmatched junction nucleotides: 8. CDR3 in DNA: TGTGCCAGTAGTATCCCTCAAGGGGGCGCCTATGGCTACACCTTC. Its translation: CASSIPQGGAYGYTF.

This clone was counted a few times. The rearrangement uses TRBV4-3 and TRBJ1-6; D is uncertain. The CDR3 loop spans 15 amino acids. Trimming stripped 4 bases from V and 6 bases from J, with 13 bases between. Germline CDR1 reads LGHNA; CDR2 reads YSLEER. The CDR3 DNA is TGCGCCAGCAGCCCGACACATAGGTCTAATTCACCCCTCCACTTT. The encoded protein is CASSPTHRSNSPLHF.

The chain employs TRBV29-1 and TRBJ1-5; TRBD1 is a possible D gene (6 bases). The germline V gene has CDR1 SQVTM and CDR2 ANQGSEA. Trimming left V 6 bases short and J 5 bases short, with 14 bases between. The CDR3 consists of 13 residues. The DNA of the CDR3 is TGCAGCGTCGCGCAGGGGACTGATCAGCCCCAGCATTTT. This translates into CSVAQGTDQPQHF.

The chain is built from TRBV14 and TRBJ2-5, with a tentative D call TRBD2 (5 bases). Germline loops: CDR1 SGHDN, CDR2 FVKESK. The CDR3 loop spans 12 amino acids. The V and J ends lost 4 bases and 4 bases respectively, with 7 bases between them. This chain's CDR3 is CASSRAGETQYF. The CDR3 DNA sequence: TGTGCCAGCAGCCGGGCGGGAGAGACCCAGTACTTC.

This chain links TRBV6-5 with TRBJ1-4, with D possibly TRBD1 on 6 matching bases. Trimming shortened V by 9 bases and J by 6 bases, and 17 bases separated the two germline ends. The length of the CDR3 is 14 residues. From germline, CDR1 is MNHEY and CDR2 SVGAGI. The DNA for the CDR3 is TGTGCCAGTTCGGAAGGGGGACGGTATGAAAAACTGTTTTTT. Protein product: CASSEGGRYEKLFF.

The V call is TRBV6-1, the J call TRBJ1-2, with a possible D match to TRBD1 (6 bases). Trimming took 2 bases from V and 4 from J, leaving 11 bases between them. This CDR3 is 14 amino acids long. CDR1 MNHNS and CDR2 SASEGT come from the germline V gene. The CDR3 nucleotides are TGTGCCAGCAGTGAACCGACAGGCTTCTATGGCTACACCTTC. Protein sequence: CASSEPTGFYGYTF.

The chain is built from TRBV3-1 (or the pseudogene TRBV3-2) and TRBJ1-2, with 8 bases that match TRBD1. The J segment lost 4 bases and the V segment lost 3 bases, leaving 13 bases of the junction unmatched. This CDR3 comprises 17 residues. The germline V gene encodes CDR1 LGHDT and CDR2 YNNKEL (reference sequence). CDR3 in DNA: TGTGCCAGCAGCCAGTCTAATCGGGACAGGATGATCTATGGCTACACCTTC. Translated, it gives CASSQSNRDRMIYGYTF.

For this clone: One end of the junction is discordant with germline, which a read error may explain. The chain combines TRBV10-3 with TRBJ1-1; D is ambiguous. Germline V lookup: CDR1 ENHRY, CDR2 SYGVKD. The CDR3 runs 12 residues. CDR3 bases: TGTGTCATCTCTATGGCTAACACTGAAGCTTTCTTT. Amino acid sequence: CVISMANTEAFF.

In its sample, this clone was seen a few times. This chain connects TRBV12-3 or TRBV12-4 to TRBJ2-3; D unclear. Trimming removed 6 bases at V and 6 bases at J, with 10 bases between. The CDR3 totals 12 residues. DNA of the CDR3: TGTGCCAGCAGAGTCCTGGCGGATACGCAGTATTTT. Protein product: CASRVLADTQYF.

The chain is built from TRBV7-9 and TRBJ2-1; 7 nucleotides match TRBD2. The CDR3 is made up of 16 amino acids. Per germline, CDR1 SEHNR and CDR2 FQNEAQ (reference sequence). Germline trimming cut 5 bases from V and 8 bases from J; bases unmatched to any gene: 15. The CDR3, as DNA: TGTGCCAGCAGCCGCCCAAGTGGACTAGGAGGCTATGAGCAGTTCTTC. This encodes CASSRPSGLGGYEQFF.

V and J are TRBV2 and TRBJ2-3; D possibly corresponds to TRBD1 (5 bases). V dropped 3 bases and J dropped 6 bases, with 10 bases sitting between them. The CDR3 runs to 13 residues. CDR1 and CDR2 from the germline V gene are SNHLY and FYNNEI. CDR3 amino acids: CASSDSGLDTQYF. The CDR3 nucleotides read TGTGCCAGCAGTGACTCAGGGCTGGATACGCAGTATTTT.

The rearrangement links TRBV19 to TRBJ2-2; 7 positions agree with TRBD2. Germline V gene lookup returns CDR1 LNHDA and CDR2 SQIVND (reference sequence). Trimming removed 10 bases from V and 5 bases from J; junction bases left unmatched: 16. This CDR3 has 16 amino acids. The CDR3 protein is CATKRGGSVETGELFF. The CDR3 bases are TGTGCCACCAAAAGGGGCGGGAGCGTGGAAACCGGGGAGCTGTTTTTT.

DNA of the CDR3: TGTGCCAGCAGTGAAGACAGAAACTATGGCTACACCTTC. Residues: CASSEDRNYGYTF. The chain links TRBV2 to TRBJ1-2; no clear D. The CDR3 spans 13 residues. Germline V gene data show CDR1 as SNHLY and CDR2 as FYNNEI. Trimming pared 1 base from V and 2 bases from J, leaving 5 bases between.

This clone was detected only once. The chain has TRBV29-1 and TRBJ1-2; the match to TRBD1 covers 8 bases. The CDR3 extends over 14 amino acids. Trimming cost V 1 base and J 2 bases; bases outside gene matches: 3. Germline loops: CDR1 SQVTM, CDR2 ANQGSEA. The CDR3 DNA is TGCAGCGTTGAAGCCGGGACAGGCAACTATGGCTACACCTTC. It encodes CSVEAGTGNYGYTF.

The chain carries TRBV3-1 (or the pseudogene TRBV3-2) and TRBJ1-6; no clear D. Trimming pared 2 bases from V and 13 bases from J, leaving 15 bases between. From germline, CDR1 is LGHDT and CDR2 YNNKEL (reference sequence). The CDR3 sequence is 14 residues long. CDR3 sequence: CASSQLIEVEPLHF. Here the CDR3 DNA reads TGTGCCAGCAGCCAATTAATAGAGGTTGAGCCCCTCCACTTT.

CDR3 bases: TGTGCCAGCAGCTCCCGCAGGGGAGATGAGCAGTTCTTC. This gives the protein CASSSRRGDEQFF. The chain joins TRBV27 to TRBJ2-1, with D perhaps matching TRBD1 (6 bases). Germline V gene lookup returns CDR1 MNHEY and CDR2 SMNVEV (reference sequence). The CDR3 has 13 amino acids. Trimming removed 6 bases at V and 8 bases at J, with 14 bases between.

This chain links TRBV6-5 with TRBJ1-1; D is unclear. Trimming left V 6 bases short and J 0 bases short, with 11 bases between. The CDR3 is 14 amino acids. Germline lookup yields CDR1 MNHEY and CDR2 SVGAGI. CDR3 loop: CASSQRFLNTEAFF. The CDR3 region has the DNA TGTGCCAGCAGCCAACGGTTCCTGAACACTGAAGCTTTCTTT.

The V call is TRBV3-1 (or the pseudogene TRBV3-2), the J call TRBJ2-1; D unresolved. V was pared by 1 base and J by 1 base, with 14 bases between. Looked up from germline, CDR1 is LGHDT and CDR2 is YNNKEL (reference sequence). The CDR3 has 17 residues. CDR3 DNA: TGTGCCAGCAGCCAAGTCCAACTTTCGTTATCCTACAATGAGCAGTTCTTC. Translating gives CASSQVQLSLSYNEQFF.